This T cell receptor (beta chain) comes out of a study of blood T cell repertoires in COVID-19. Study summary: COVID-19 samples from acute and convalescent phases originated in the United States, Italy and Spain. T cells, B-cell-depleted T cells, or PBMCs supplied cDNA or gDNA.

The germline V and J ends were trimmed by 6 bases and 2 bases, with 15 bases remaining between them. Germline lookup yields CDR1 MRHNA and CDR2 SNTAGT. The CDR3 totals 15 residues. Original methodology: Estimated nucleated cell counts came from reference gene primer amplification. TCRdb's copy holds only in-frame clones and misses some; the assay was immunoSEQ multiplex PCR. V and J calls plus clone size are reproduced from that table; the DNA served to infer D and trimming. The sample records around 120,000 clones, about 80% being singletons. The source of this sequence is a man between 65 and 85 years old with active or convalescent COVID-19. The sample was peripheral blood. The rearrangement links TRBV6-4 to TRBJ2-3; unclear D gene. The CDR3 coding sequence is TGTGCCAGCAGCCCAGAGGCGGTGTACACAGATACGCAGTATTTT. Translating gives CASSPEAVYTDTQYF.